These 3 T cell receptor beta chains were all obtained from the same sample, sequenced in a study of cytomegalovirus exposure and HLA in healthy donors. The PCR had 60 Vbeta and 13 Jbeta primers. The assay was immunoSEQ multiplex PCR, and TCRdb's table has in-frame clones only and misses some. The sample includes about 54,000 clones, roughly 74% seen only once; the top ten take about 1.5%. The source material was PBMCs. The receptor source for this set is a female donor in good health and CMV-seronegative.

The rearrangement links TRBV7-3 to TRBJ2-3; D perhaps matches TRBD1 (5 bases). With 5 bases removed from V and 0 bases from J, the gap between germline ends came to 9 bases. Germline assignment: CDR1 SGHTA and CDR2 FQGTGA. CDR3 length: 14 residues. This CDR3 is CASSTGLSTDTQYF. CDR3 nucleotide sequence: TGTGCCAGCAGCACAGGATTAAGCACAGATACGCAGTATTTT.

The chain combines TRBV6-5 with TRBJ1-6, with a possible D match to TRBD1 (6 bases). V lost 6 bases and J lost 9, with 15 bases in between. The CDR3 consists of 14 residues. Germline V gene sequence: CDR1 MNHEY, CDR2 SVGAGI. CDR3 nucleotide sequence: TGTGCCAGCAGGACGGGACAAGTCGGTTCACCCCTCCACTTT. It translates to CASRTGQVGSPLHF.

This sequence joins TRBV9 and TRBJ2-3, with 14 bases lining up with TRBD2. Germline V gene data show CDR1 as SGDLS and CDR2 as YYNGEE. The junction had 5 bases not matched to a gene; V was cut back by 4 bases and J by 7 bases. The CDR3 is 15 amino acids. This CDR3 is CASSPGLAGGNTQYF. The CDR3 nucleotides read TGTGCCAGCAGCCCCGGACTAGCGGGAGGAAATACGCAGTATTTT.